These 5 T cell receptor beta chains came from one sample sequenced in a study of T cells in localized non-small cell lung cancer. Sequencing used immunoSEQ multiplex PCR; TCRdb keeps in-frame clones, though not all of them. The data contain tens of thousands of clones, about 83% of them seen just once; the ten biggest clones take up roughly 7.2%. The sample was peripheral blood, taken before any cancer treatment. These receptors originate from a woman aged 35-75 years with stage I lung adenocarcinoma.

The V call is TRBV7-2, the J call TRBJ1-4; D gene ambiguous. The CDR3 runs to 15 residues. In germline, CDR1 is SGHTA, CDR2 FQGNSA. V lost 5 bases and J lost 5, with 15 bases in between. DNA of the CDR3: TGTGCCAGCAGCGCAAGCCGGGCTTTAAATGAAAAACTGTTTTTT. Translation: CASSASRALNEKLFF. Filled out from reference TRBV7-2 and TRBJ1-4, the complete variable domain reads GAGVSQSPSNKVTEKGKDVELRCDPISGHTALYWYRQSLGQGLEFLIYFQGNSAPDKSGLPSDRFSAERTGGSVSTLTIQRTQQEDSAVYLCASSASRALNEKLFFGSGTQLSVL.

The V call is TRBV6-5, the J call TRBJ1-5; D gene uncertain. Germline CDR1 and CDR2: MNHEY and SVGAGI. V was pared by 4 bases and J by 2 bases, with 12 bases between. The CDR3 totals 15 residues. The DNA of the CDR3 is TGTGCCAGCAGTTCTACATGGATGGGCAATCAGCCCCAGCATTTT. Amino acid sequence: CASSSTWMGNQPQHF.

A note on this clone: Compared with germline, one end of the junction differs, possibly owing to a read error. The rearrangement uses TRBV5-3 and TRBJ2-7, with a tentative D call TRBD2 (6 bases). TRBV5-3 counts as an open reading frame of uncertain function. The CDR3 runs to 15 residues. The CDR3 loop is CASSFSLRGLYEQYF. The DNA for the CDR3 is TGTGCCAGCAGCTTCAGCCTGCGGGGATTATACGAGCAGTACTTC.

J is TRBJ2-5 and V is TRBV5-1, with a possible D match to TRBD1 (6 bases). Trimming cost V 3 bases and J 5 bases, with 14 bases left between them. CDR3 length: 14 amino acids. Germline values: CDR1 SGHRS, CDR2 YFSETQ. In DNA, the CDR3 is TGCGCCAGCAGCTCAGGACAGTTCAAGGAGACCCAGTACTTC. Protein sequence: CASSSGQFKETQYF.

The J gene is TRBJ1-1, the V gene TRBV4-2; no clear D. Trimming cost V 0 bases and J 2 bases, with 4 bases left between them. The CDR3 length is 13 residues. Per the germline V gene, CDR1 is LGHNA and CDR2 is YNFKEQ. The CDR3 spells CASSQDINTEAFF. The CDR3 DNA sequence: TGTGCCAGCAGCCAAGATATAAACACTGAAGCTTTCTTT.